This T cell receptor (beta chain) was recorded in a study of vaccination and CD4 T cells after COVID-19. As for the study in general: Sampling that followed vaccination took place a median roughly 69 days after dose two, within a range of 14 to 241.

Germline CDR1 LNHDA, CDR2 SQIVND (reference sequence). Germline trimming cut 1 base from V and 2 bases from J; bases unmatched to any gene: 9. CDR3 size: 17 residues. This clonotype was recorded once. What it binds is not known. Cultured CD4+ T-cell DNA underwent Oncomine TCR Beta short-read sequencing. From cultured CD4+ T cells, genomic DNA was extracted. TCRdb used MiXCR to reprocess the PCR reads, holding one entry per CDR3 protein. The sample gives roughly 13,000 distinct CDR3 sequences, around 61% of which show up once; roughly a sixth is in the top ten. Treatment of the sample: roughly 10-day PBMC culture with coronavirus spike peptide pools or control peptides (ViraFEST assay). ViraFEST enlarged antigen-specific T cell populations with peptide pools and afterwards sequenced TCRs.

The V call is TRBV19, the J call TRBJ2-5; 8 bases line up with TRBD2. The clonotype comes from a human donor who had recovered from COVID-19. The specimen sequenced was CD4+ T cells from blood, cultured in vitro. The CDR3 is CASSIGATSDPQETQYF. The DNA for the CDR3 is TGTGCCAGTAGTATAGGGGCGACTAGCGACCCACAAGAGACCCAGTACTTC. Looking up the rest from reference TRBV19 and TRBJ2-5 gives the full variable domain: DGGITQSPKYLFRKEGQNVTLSCEQNLNHDAMYWYRQDPGQGLRLIYYSQIVNDFQKGDIAEGYSVSREKKESFPLTVTSAQKNPTAFYLCASSIGATSDPQETQYFGPGTRLLVL.